This T cell receptor (beta chain) originates from a study of T cell responses to AZD1222 COVID-19 vaccine. Measured with immunoSEQ multiplex PCR; TCRdb has only the in-frame clones, and not every one. The data contain around 150,000 clones, 91% of them singletons. Note on this clone: An end of the junction differs from the germline gene, which may be a read error.

The germline CDR1 and CDR2 sequences are WNHNN and SYGVQD (reference sequence). The CDR3 contains 12 residues. The clonotype originates from an adult who received the AZD1222 COVID-19 vaccine. The material was peripheral blood, obtained 28 days after the second AZD1222 dose. The J gene is TRBJ2-7, the V gene TRBV10-1; 9 nucleotides align to TRBD1. The CDR3 sequence is CASSDNPGQGMF. In nucleotides, the CDR3 is TGCGCCAGCAGTGACAACCCGGGACAGGGAATGTTC.